These T cell receptor beta chains were read from a single sample in a study of cytomegalovirus exposure and HLA in healthy donors. Assay: immunoSEQ multiplex PCR; the TCRdb copy retains only in-frame clones and omits some. The data contain around 130,000 clones, more than 60% of them singletons. Input material: PBMCs. These receptors originate from a young woman in good health and CMV-seronegative. CDR3s leave out the opening cysteine and the closing phenylalanine or tryptophan. Each record gives: J gene, clone size, V gene, CDR3 protein. Clone size is not always given. Where it is, it says once, few, many or a class for expanded clones.

TRBJ1-2	few	TRBV6-1	ASRDFSHT
TRBJ2-7	-	TRBV5-4	ASSLRDGLQEQY
TRBJ1-5	-	TRBV29-1	SVSSGASNQPQH
TRBJ1-3	-	TRBV5-8	ASSSYYSKRGGNTIY
TRBJ2-1	once	TRBV6-1	ASSVKREGDEQF
TRBJ2-5	-	TRBV4-2	ASSPLLEEGETQY
TRBJ1-4	-	TRBV6-1	ASLEGLATNEKLF
TRBJ2-5	-	TRBV15	ATSRGTSGRRAETQY
TRBJ1-1	once	TRBV29-1	SVAAATSNTEAF
TRBJ2-5	-	TRBV18	ASSPVAGVLAETQY
TRBJ1-5	-	TRBV28	ASRMSDRASNQPQH
TRBJ2-7	-	TRBV30	AWKAERDSYEQY
TRBJ2-7	few	TRBV7-9	ASSLPAGYEQY
TRBJ2-5	-	TRBV5-1	ASSLVGAREETQY
TRBJ2-7	-	TRBV10-3	AISGTGDTKNYEQY
TRBJ2-3	few	TRBV7-2	ASSLRTGTDTQY
TRBJ2-7	once	TRBV2	ASSGEREGEQY
TRBJ2-2	-	TRBV4-2	ASSQDWVSGKGTGELF
TRBJ2-7	-	TRBV30	AWSVKAGESFEQY
TRBJ1-3	-	TRBV5-1	ASSLGGVENTIY
TRBJ2-5	few	TRBV7-9	ASSLVREGPTQY
TRBJ1-2	-	TRBV29-1	SVFRTGGIGYGYT
TRBJ2-5	-	TRBV6-6	ASRESGQPRTQY
TRBJ1-2	-	TRBV5-4	ASSLGRVMGYT
TRBJ2-1	-	TRBV19	ASKVAVLDNEQF
TRBJ2-7	-	TRBV5-1	ASSLGIPGLAETYEQY
TRBJ2-2	-	TRBV5-4	ASSETSGRAGELF
TRBJ1-2	-	TRBV7-2	ASSRDRLIYGYT
TRBJ2-2	-	TRBV30	AWQGGYTGELF
TRBJ1-2	-	TRBV6-5	ASSYGGGDYDGYT
TRBJ2-1	-	TRBV18	ASLTSTGGRAGASYNEQF
TRBJ1-1	-	TRBV7-2	ASSRGGNTEAF
TRBJ2-5	-	TRBV9	ASSLGGSETQY
TRBJ1-3	-	TRBV6-5	ASSSQGSGNTIY